These 20 T cell receptor beta chains originate from one sample sequenced in a study of cytomegalovirus exposure and HLA in healthy donors. The PCR was carried out with 60 Vbeta primers and 13 Jbeta primers. Repertoires were generated with immunoSEQ multiplex PCR, while TCRdb's copy carries only in-frame clones and drops some. The sample includes 150,000 to 200,000 clones, roughly 12% seen only once; the top ten take roughly 7.7%. What was sequenced was PBMCs. The receptors come from a man between 50 and 59 years old in good health and CMV-seropositive.

The V gene is TRBV18, the J gene TRBJ2-5, with unresolved D. The CDR3 contains 11 residues. The germline V and J ends were trimmed by 6 bases and 5 bases, with 7 bases remaining between them. CDR1 is KGHSH and CDR2 is LQKENI in the germline V gene. The CDR3 is CASSPRETQYF. CDR3 DNA sequence: TGTGCCAGCTCTCCGAGGGAGACCCAGTACTTC.

This chain connects TRBV27 to TRBJ1-5, with a possible D match to TRBD1 (6 bases). This CDR3 has 14 amino acids. Germline V gene sequence: CDR1 MNHEY, CDR2 SMNVEV (reference sequence). Deletions cut 6 bases from V and 5 bases from J, with 14 bases between. The CDR3 loop reads CASSSGQKHQPQHF. The DNA for the CDR3 is TGTGCCAGCAGCTCAGGACAGAAGCATCAGCCCCAGCATTTT.

The gene calls are TRBV7-2 and TRBJ2-1, with 11 bases lining up with TRBD2. The CDR3 totals 15 residues. Germline CDR1 reads SGHTA; CDR2 reads FQGNSA. Trimming removed 4 bases from V and 6 bases from J; junction bases left unmatched: 5. The DNA for the CDR3 is TGTGCCAGCAGCTCCAGGCTAGCGGGGGGCAATGAGCAGTTCTTC. This sequence encodes CASSSRLAGGNEQFF.

This clone was detected only a few times. V gene TRBV10-3 combines with J gene TRBJ2-1; 8 positions agree with TRBD1. With V trimmed by 6 bases and J by 6 bases, 4 bases remained unmatched. CDR3 length: 13 amino acids. Germline CDR1 ENHRY, CDR2 SYGVKD. The CDR3 loop is CAISADRVNEQFF. The DNA for the CDR3 is TGTGCCATCAGCGCGGACAGGGTCAATGAGCAGTTCTTC.

The chain combines TRBV9 with TRBJ1-2; the D is unclear. This CDR3 comprises 13 residues. V dropped 7 bases and J dropped 0 bases, with 10 bases sitting between them. CDR1 and CDR2 from the germline V gene are SGDLS and YYNGEE. CDR3 in amino acids: CASGQAANYGYTF. CDR3 nucleotides: TGTGCCAGCGGGCAGGCAGCTAACTATGGCTACACCTTC.

The gene calls are TRBV7-9 and TRBJ2-5; no clear D. Germline lookup yields CDR1 SEHNR and CDR2 FQNEAQ (reference sequence). V was pared by 2 bases and J by 1 base, with 14 bases between. The CDR3 is 16 amino acids. This chain's CDR3 is CASSLKRSRPQETQYF. The CDR3 bases are TGTGCCAGCAGCTTAAAGAGGTCCCGGCCCCAAGAGACCCAGTACTTC.

A few counts support this clone. The rearrangement joins TRBV27 to TRBJ1-3, with 8 bases that match TRBD1. Trimming took 5 bases from V and 7 from J; bases not matched to a gene: 10. This CDR3 is built from 15 residues. Germline CDR1 and CDR2: MNHEY and SMNVEV (reference sequence). The DNA for the CDR3 is TGTGCCAGCAGTATCGACAGGGGAAGGGGGAACACCATATATTTT. Its translation is CASSIDRGRGNTIYF.

The chain employs TRBV7-6 and TRBJ1-6, with D possibly TRBD1 on 6 matching bases. From germline, CDR1 is SGHVS and CDR2 FNYEAQ. This CDR3 has 13 residues. The germline V and J ends were trimmed by 5 bases and 7 bases, with 9 bases remaining between them. CDR3 DNA sequence: TGTGCCAGCAGCCGGGGGGCGAATTCACCCCTCCACTTT. It yields the protein CASSRGANSPLHF. The full variable domain, in which reference TRBV7-6 and TRBJ1-6 provide the parts outside the CDR3, is GAGVSQSPRYKVTKRGQDVALRCDPISGHVSLYWYRQALGQGPEFLTYFNYEAQQDKSGLPNDRFSAERPEGSISTLTIQRTEQRDSAMYRCASSRGANSPLHFGNGTRLTVT.

This clone has more than one count but fewer than ten. The chain is built from TRBV29-1 and TRBJ2-5; TRBD1 agrees at 7 bases. The CDR3 is 13 amino acids. Germline assignment: CDR1 SQVTM and CDR2 ANQGSEA. V gave up 6 bases and J gave up 2 bases; unmatched junction bases: 6. CDR3: CSVVRDSQETQYF. In DNA, the CDR3 is TGCAGCGTCGTCCGGGACAGTCAAGAGACCCAGTACTTC.

This chain links TRBV5-1 with TRBJ1-4; possibly TRBD1 for D (6 bases). Germline assignment: CDR1 SGHRS and CDR2 YFSETQ. The V gene lost 4 bases and the J gene lost 5 bases, with 12 bases spanning the gap. This CDR3 spans 14 amino acids. The CDR3 bases are TGCGCCAGCAGCGTCGGACAGAGGAATGAAAAACTGTTTTTT. Translated, it gives CASSVGQRNEKLFF.

The V and J genes are TRBV7-9 and TRBJ1-1, with D unresolved. The CDR3 has 15 residues. Trimming pared 6 bases from V and 0 bases from J, leaving 14 bases between. Germline V gene data show CDR1 as SEHNR and CDR2 as FQNEAQ (reference sequence). The chain's CDR3 is CASSSKPTMNTEAFF. CDR3 nucleotide sequence: TGTGCCAGCAGTTCTAAACCCACCATGAACACTGAAGCTTTCTTT.

The chain recombines TRBV19 with TRBJ1-5; D may be TRBD1 (5 bases). The V and J ends lost 4 bases and 0 bases respectively, with 10 bases between them. The CDR3 consists of 15 residues. Germline CDR1 LNHDA, CDR2 SQIVND (reference sequence). The CDR3 loop reads CASSRQGFSNQPQHF. CDR3 bases: TGTGCCAGTAGTAGGCAGGGCTTTAGCAATCAGCCCCAGCATTTT.

This clone was detected only a few times. The chain combines TRBV5-5 with TRBJ1-6; D call uncertain. CDR1 SGHKS and CDR2 YYEKEE come from the germline V gene (reference sequence). Trimming cost V 7 bases and J 1 base, with 9 bases left between them. The CDR3 totals 14 residues. In DNA, the CDR3 is TGTGCCAGCGGTGAGGGATCCTATAATTCACCCCTCCACTTT. Translation: CASGEGSYNSPLHF. Full variable domain (outside the CDR3, taken from reference TRBV5-5 and TRBJ1-6): DAGVTQSPTHLIKTRGQQVTLRCSPISGHKSVSWYQQVLGQGPQFIFQYYEKEERGRGNFPDRFSARQFPNYSSELNVNALLLGDSALYLCASGEGSYNSPLHFGNGTRLTVT.

This clone was recorded a few times. V gene TRBV18 combines with J gene TRBJ1-4; no clear D gene. Germline CDR1 KGHSH, CDR2 LQKENI. The length of the CDR3 is 11 residues. Trimming took off 6 bases at V and 7 bases at J, with 6 bases between the two ends. CDR3 DNA: TGTGCCAGCTCCCCCGGTGAAAAACTGTTTTTT. As protein: CASSPGEKLFF. The whole variable domain, remainder taken from reference TRBV18 and TRBJ1-4, is NAGVMQNPRHLVRRRGQEARLRCSPMKGHSHVYWYRQLPEEGLKFMVYLQKENIIDESGMPKERFSAEFPKEGPSILRIQQVVRGDSAAYFCASSPGEKLFFGSGTQLSVL.

In this sample, this clone turned up a few times. The chain links TRBV10-1 to TRBJ2-7, with D tentatively TRBD1 (6 bases). The CDR3 has 11 residues. Germline CDR1 and CDR2: WNHNN and SYGVQD (reference sequence). Trimming cost V 10 bases and J 4 bases, with 11 bases left between them. Here the CDR3 DNA reads TGCGCCACCTCGAGGGGGTACGAGCAGTACTTC. This sequence encodes CATSRGYEQYF.

This clone was observed a few times. This sequence joins TRBV7-9 and TRBJ2-7; TRBD2 might be the D (6 bases). The CDR3 covers 13 residues. V gave up 5 bases and J gave up 3 bases, with 11 bases separating them. In germline, CDR1 is SEHNR, CDR2 FQNEAQ (reference sequence). CDR3: CASSAGLNYEQYF. DNA of the CDR3: TGTGCCAGCAGCGCCGGACTAAACTACGAGCAGTACTTC.

The V gene is TRBV27, the J gene TRBJ2-3; 8 bases map to TRBD2. The germline gives CDR1 MNHEY, CDR2 SMNVEV (reference sequence). V trimming: 2 bases; J trimming: 6 bases; junction bases outside the gene matches: 10. This CDR3 has 16 residues. The CDR3 reads CASSLRVSGVYDTQYF. Written as DNA, the CDR3 is TGTGCCAGCAGTTTAAGGGTTAGCGGGGTATATGATACGCAGTATTTT.

The gene calls are TRBV19 and TRBJ2-5, with 8 bases identical to TRBD2. With 6 bases clipped from V and 5 bases from J, the junction kept 11 bases outside the gene matches. The CDR3 extends over 15 amino acids. Germline CDR1 LNHDA, CDR2 SQIVND (reference sequence). CDR3 DNA sequence: TGTGCCAGTAGCGATCTTTCGGGGGGGCGGGAGACCCAGTACTTC. Translating gives CASSDLSGGRETQYF.

This chain uses TRBV19 with TRBJ2-3; D is perhaps TRBD2 (5 bases). This CDR3 has 17 residues. The V gene's germline CDR1 is LNHDA and CDR2 SQIVND (reference sequence). Trimming removed 2 bases from V and 6 bases from J, with 21 bases in between. For the CDR3, the DNA is TGTGCCAGTAGTATAATGACGGGATTACAGTCTGGGGATACGCAGTATTTT. Amino acid sequence: CASSIMTGLQSGDTQYF.

The V gene is TRBV7-6, the J gene TRBJ2-5, with 10 bases identical to TRBD2. The CDR3 runs 15 residues. V dropped 7 bases and J dropped 7; count of bases not matched to a gene: 12. Germline CDR1 reads SGHVS; CDR2 reads FNYEAQ. This CDR3 is CASKSPGLAIGTQYF. The DNA of the CDR3 is TGTGCCAGCAAAAGTCCGGGACTAGCGATAGGGACCCAGTACTTC.